This T cell receptor (beta chain) came from a study of neurological immune-mediated disorders. Overall study results and limits: The most TCR clonal expansion was seen in HTLV-1-associated myelopathy, and the least was seen in multiple sclerosis, which fell below healthy controls. The repertoires of 18 of 34 multiple sclerosis patients were placed by phylogenetic grouping in a single related-CDR3 cluster, which may be a signature.

In its sample, this clonotype was seen many times. The antigen remains unidentified. Germline CDR1 reads SGDLS; CDR2 reads YYNGEE. The CDR3 contains 13 residues. V shed 0 bases and J shed 1 base, with 4 bases lying between them. Stored at -80 C, 2 million PBMCs were the source of the unsorted libraries. 5'RACE with 10-nucleotide random UMIs generated the cDNA. From the 5' RACE reads, TCRdb called clonotypes with MiXCR, one entry per CDR3 protein. The sample includes about 40,000 distinct CDR3 sequences, roughly 2.5% of them seen just once. Sequencing input: PBMCs. The V gene is TRBV9, the J gene TRBJ2-5; D gene unclear. The clonotype was recovered from a man in his forties or fifties with multiple sclerosis. The CDR3 DNA is TGTGCCAGCAGCGTAGGTGGCCAAGAGACCCAGTACTTC. Its protein is CASSVGGQETQYF.